The source of this TCR beta chain is a study of OX40 agonist ivuxolimab in advanced cancers. Turning to the overall study: The costimulatory receptor OX40 (CD134) was targeted by ivuxolimab, a fully human IgG2 agonistic monoclonal antibody. Partial responses occurred in three dose-escalation patients: two with cutaneous melanoma and one with hepatocellular carcinoma. The paper covers the monotherapy dose-escalation part of the phase I ivuxolimab trial, which included N of about 50 patients. The point of sequencing TCRbeta in the periphery was to test whether ivuxolimab changed TCR sequence diversity and drove clonal T-cell expansion. Intravenous ivuxolimab was administered to patients every 2 weeks at six dose levels: 0.01, 0.1, 0.3, 1.5, 3 and 10 mg/kg. Of the 50 or so patients in dose escalation, some 20 had hepatocellular carcinoma, around 15 had melanoma, 9 had renal cell carcinoma and 9 had head and neck cancer. Patients were allowed to have had prior anti-PD-1, anti-PD-L1 or anti-CTLA-4 therapy, and roughly two fifths of the dose-escalation patients had been treated with checkpoint inhibitors. The dose-escalation cohort was around 84% male with a mean age of roughly 62 years, ranging from about 20 to 80. Beyond this particular receptor, the publication reports: At doses from 0.1 to 3.0 mg/kg, clonal expansion was seen in both CD4+ and CD8+ blood T cells between baseline and week 6. Partial responders in the 0.1-3.0 mg/kg groups had among the lowest normalized peripheral clonal expansion, especially among CD8+ T cells. Low levels of normalized T-cell clonal expansion were also seen in some patients who did not respond. After ivuxolimab, more expanded clones were found on average in CD8+ T cells than in CD4+ T cells. Antigen specificity was not determined for the clonally expanded peripheral T cells.

Based on the germline V gene, the CDR1 and CDR2 sequences are SGHRS and YFSETQ. Deletion took 0 bases off V and 6 bases off J, with a span of 18 bases between the germline ends. The CDR3 sequence holds 16 residues, the cysteine and phenylalanine included. The sequence is cut down to CDR3 DNA, 48 bases in frame from base 1. In the case of this clone: Its antigen has not been determined. Base quality data are lacking; no much larger clone is found one base away.

Patients with autoimmune disease history or receiving systemic immunosuppression were excluded from the trial. Peripheral blood for TCR sequencing was collected from all dose cohorts at baseline, on cycle 4 day 1, and on cycle 7 day 1. Samples were obtained from an open-label, multicenter, first-in-human phase I dose-escalation trial of ivuxolimab. Adults with locally advanced or metastatic melanoma, renal cell carcinoma, hepatocellular carcinoma or head and neck squamous cell carcinoma were enrolled in the trial. Before TCR sequencing, CD4+ T cells and CD8+ T cells from peripheral blood were sorted into separate populations. Genomic DNA was isolated from the sorted cells so that the TCRbeta CDR3 region could be sequenced. TCRbeta CDR3 regions were sequenced using the immunoSEQ Assay. TCRdb took this table from immuneACCESS and kept in-frame rearrangements with V and J called. Such tables lack part of the clones; where checked against another copy, unresolved V genes explain under half of the gap, and the rest is unexplained. The sample yields 60,000 to 75,000 clones; approximately 89% were counted once. The ten largest make up about 0.95% of the sample.

The starting material was CD4+ or CD8+ T cells sorted from blood, obtained in a trial of the OX40 agonist ivuxolimab. The chain employs TRBV5-1 and TRBJ1-2; TRBD1 is possibly the D segment (6 matching bases). The source of this sequence is an adult with an advanced solid tumor such as melanoma, head and neck, liver or kidney cancer. The CDR3 corresponds to CASSLAPADSSNGYTF. The nucleotides are TGCGCCAGCAGCTTGGCCCCCGCGGACAGCTCAAATGGCTACACCTTC.